These 20 T cell receptor beta chains share one sample of origin, sequenced in a study of metastatic and nonmetastatic thyroid tumors. Nobody among the patients had been given any treatment before thyroid surgery. TCRdb re-called the PCR reads through MiXCR. The table includes approximately 37,000 clones, about 16% detected once. Sequencing was done on a sample of blood. The receptors were sampled from a female donor with papillary thyroid cancer or a benign thyroid nodule (not recorded which). Some clones in this sample may be carry-over from other donors' samples.

The chain is built from TRBV6-6 and TRBJ2-1, with 7 bases fitting TRBD2. CDR1 and CDR2 from the germline V gene are MNHNY and SVGAGI (reference sequence). The CDR3 has 16 residues. J lost 7 bases, V lost 0 bases, and 9 bases had no gene match. CDR3 residues: CASSYSAGATRNEQFF. The DNA for the CDR3 is TGTGCCAGCAGTTACTCCGCGGGAGCCACTCGAAATGAGCAGTTCTTC.

A remark on this clone: One base away lies a much larger clone, so this may be a sequencing read error. The V call is TRBV14, the J call TRBJ2-1; 7 bases agree with TRBD2. Germline V CDR1 and CDR2: SGHDN, FVKESK. The CDR3 spans 13 residues. V shed 4 bases and J 9 bases; nucleotides not matched to a gene: 6. The CDR3 loop reads CASSPVAGFEQFF. Written as DNA, the CDR3 is TGTGCCAGCAGCCCGGTAGCGGGCTTTGAGCAGTTCTTC.

At least ten counts were recorded for this clone. The V call is TRBV6-1, the J call TRBJ2-1; no reliable D call. Germline values: CDR1 MNHNS, CDR2 SASEGT. The germline V and J ends were trimmed by 7 bases and 2 bases, with 9 bases remaining between them. There are 13 residues in the CDR3. The CDR3 sequence: CASKALTYNEQFF. CDR3 nucleotides: TGTGCCAGCAAAGCGCTGACCTACAATGAGCAGTTCTTC.

In this sample, this clone turned up many times. The V gene is TRBV19, the J gene TRBJ1-1, with a possible D match to TRBD1 (5 bases). The length of the CDR3 is 14 residues. V shed 7 bases and J shed 1 base, with 13 bases lying between them. In germline, CDR1 is LNHDA, CDR2 SQIVND (reference sequence). The CDR3 bases are TGTGCCAGTATGAGTTGGGGGGGGAACACTGAAGCTTTCTTT. It encodes CASMSWGGNTEAFF.

This clone was found many times. This sequence joins TRBV28 and TRBJ1-1, with TRBD1 matching 7 bases. The CDR3 consists of 14 residues. The germline gives CDR1 MDHEN, CDR2 SYDVKM. The ends lost 5 bases at V and 8 bases at J; junction bases unmatched: 11. The CDR3 coding sequence is TGTGCCAGCAGTCCCACCGGGACAGTAAGAGAAGCTTTCTTT. This translates into CASSPTGTVREAFF.

This clone was counted at least ten times. This rearrangement joins TRBV7-9 to TRBJ2-7; D uncertain. The germline CDR1 and CDR2 sequences are SEHNR and FQNEAQ (reference sequence). V was cut by 1 base and J by 7 bases, with 8 bases left in between. The CDR3 totals 12 residues. DNA for the CDR3: TGTGCCAGCAGCTTAGGACAATGGGAGCAGTACTTC. Protein: CASSLGQWEQYF.

This clone appeared a single time. This chain uses TRBV30 with TRBJ2-2; 10 bases align to TRBD1. The V gene end was trimmed by 4 bases and the J gene end by 6 bases; junction bases not matched to a gene: 17. Germline values: CDR1 GTSNPN, CDR2 SVGIG (reference sequence). This CDR3 is built from 18 residues. The CDR3 DNA is TGTGCCTGGATTATAAGAATCCGTGACAGGGGGCCGGCCGGGGAGCTGTTTTTT. It encodes CAWIIRIRDRGPAGELFF.

This clone has more than one count but fewer than ten. V gene TRBV19 combines with J gene TRBJ2-7; D is perhaps TRBD2 (5 bases). The ends were cut back, 10 bases at V and 0 bases at J, with 19 bases in the middle. Germline CDR1 and CDR2: LNHDA and SQIVND (reference sequence). CDR3 size: 15 residues. The DNA for the CDR3 is TGTGCCACTCGTGGAGCGGTACCATGCTCCTACGAGCAGTACTTC. Translating gives CATRGAVPCSYEQYF.

This clone was counted many times. This chain joins TRBV12-3 or TRBV12-4 and TRBJ2-7; D is undetermined. The CDR3 is 14 residues long. Trimming pared 6 bases from V and 0 bases from J, leaving 12 bases between. The CDR3 region is CASRPNLGSYEQYF. The CDR3 coding sequence is TGTGCCAGCAGGCCAAACTTGGGCTCCTACGAGCAGTACTTC.

This sequence joins TRBV16 and TRBJ2-7; TRBD1 aligns across 7 bases. CDR3 length equals 15 residues. Germline V gives CDR1 KGHSY, CDR2 FQNENV. Trimming took 0 bases from V and 5 from J; bases not matched to a gene: 7. The CDR3 is CASSQSDRVRDEQYF. CDR3 DNA: TGTGCCAGCAGCCAATCTGACAGGGTCAGGGACGAGCAGTACTTC.

This clone was seen repeatedly, ten times or more. V usage is TRBV7-9 and J usage is TRBJ1-1; unclear D gene. The V end lost 1 base, the J end lost 2 bases, and 5 bases lay between the germline ends. The CDR3 spans 13 residues. Germline-derived CDR1 and CDR2 are SEHNR and FQNEAQ (reference sequence). CDR3 loop: CASSLVANTEAFF. The CDR3 DNA reads TGTGCCAGCAGCTTAGTCGCCAACACTGAAGCTTTCTTT.

This clone was detected only a few times. This rearrangement joins TRBV2 to TRBJ2-3; TRBD1 might be the D (6 bases). Trimming cost V 5 bases and J 3 bases, with 15 bases left between them. The CDR3 spans 15 residues. Germline values: CDR1 SNHLY, CDR2 FYNNEI. As DNA, the CDR3 is TGTGCCAGCAGTTACTCGACAGGTTTAACAGATACGCAGTATTTT. It yields the protein CASSYSTGLTDTQYF.

This clone was recorded many times. A much bigger clone sits one base away, suggesting this may be a read error. Other nucleotide sequences from this sample produce the same CDR3. The chain recombines TRBV2 with TRBJ1-1; D may be TRBD1 (5 bases). There are 14 residues in the CDR3. Germline lookup yields CDR1 SNHLY and CDR2 FYNNEI. V shed 6 bases and J shed 5 bases, with 16 bases lying between them. The CDR3 reads CASRLRQGGTEAFF. CDR3 DNA sequence: TGTGCCAGCAGACTCCGGCAGGGAGGGACTGAAGCTTTCTTT.

This clone was observed once. V usage is TRBV5-6 and J usage is TRBJ1-2; D gene ambiguous. The V end lost 3 bases, the J end lost 4 bases, and 13 bases lay between the germline ends. Germline V gene lookup returns CDR1 SGHDT and CDR2 YYEEEE. CDR3 size: 14 residues. The CDR3 is CASSSNDLVYGYTF. CDR3 in DNA: TGTGCCAGCAGCTCCAACGATCTCGTCTATGGCTACACCTTC.

Turning to this clone: This may arise from a read error, as a much more abundant clone is one base away. The chain employs TRBV5-1 and TRBJ2-3; possible D gene TRBD1, 6 bases. Looked up from germline, CDR1 is SGHRS and CDR2 is YFSETQ. CDR3 length equals 15 residues. V was pared by 3 bases and J by 3 bases, with 14 bases between. The CDR3 is CASSSDRYQTDTQYF. DNA for the CDR3: TGCGCCAGCAGCTCCGACAGGTATCAGACAGATACGCAGTATTTT.

This clone was seen repeatedly, ten times or more. The rearrangement joins TRBV28 to TRBJ1-5; D gene uncertain. V lost 7 bases to trimming and J lost 0 bases, with 7 bases between them. Per the germline V gene, CDR1 is MDHEN and CDR2 is SYDVKM. The CDR3 extends over 13 amino acids. As DNA, the CDR3 is TGTGCCAGCATGGGTCCTAGCAATCAGCCCCAGCATTTT. It yields the protein CASMGPSNQPQHF.

Concerning this clone: A much larger clone sits a single nucleotide away, making a read error possible. The CDR3 DNA reads TGCGCCAGCAGCTTGGAGGTCAATGAGCAGTTCTTC. It translates to CASSLEVNEQFF. The gene calls are TRBV5-1 and TRBJ2-1; no reliable D call. The ends were cut back, 0 bases at V and 6 bases at J, with 4 bases in the middle. The CDR3 covers 12 residues. Germline V gene lookup returns CDR1 SGHRS and CDR2 YFSETQ.

CDR3 sequence: CASSLDGSSSYEQYF. In DNA, the CDR3 is TGTGCCAGCAGCTTAGACGGGAGTTCTTCCTACGAGCAGTACTTC. This chain uses TRBV11-2 with TRBJ2-7; the D gene is possibly TRBD2 (6 bases). Trimming removed 0 bases from V and 1 base from J, with 10 bases in between. Looked up from germline, CDR1 is SGHAT and CDR2 is FQNNGV. The CDR3 loop spans 15 amino acids.

This clone was found a few times. The genes are TRBV28 and TRBJ1-1; D gene ambiguous. The germline V and J ends were trimmed by 6 bases and 1 base, with 12 bases remaining between them. Germline CDR1 reads MDHEN; CDR2 reads SYDVKM. CDR3 length: 14 residues. The CDR3 here is CASSLVAENTEAFF. In DNA form, the CDR3 reads TGTGCCAGCAGCTTAGTAGCTGAGAACACTGAAGCTTTCTTT.

This clone was picked up many times. V is TRBV28 and J is TRBJ2-1; 9 nucleotides match TRBD1. The CDR3 covers 14 residues. The V gene's germline CDR1 is MDHEN and CDR2 SYDVKM. Germline trimming cut 8 bases from V and 6 bases from J; bases unmatched to any gene: 8. The CDR3 DNA reads as TGTGCCAGCCGGAACAGGGGGCTGTTCAATGAGCAGTTCTTC. It encodes CASRNRGLFNEQFF.